This TCR beta chain was sequenced during a study of T cell responses to AZD1222 COVID-19 vaccine. Study-wide findings and caveats: Donor demographics were predominantly white British with a female majority; clonal diversity may be underestimated.

Regarding this clone: What it binds is not known.

Generated by immunoSEQ multiplex PCR, the TCRdb table keeps only in-frame clones and is missing some. Here the sample spans fewer than 200,000 clones, 85% to 90% being singletons. The TCR originated in an adult who received the AZD1222 COVID-19 vaccine. The sample was peripheral blood, taken 28 days after the second AZD1222 dose.

The CDR3 nucleotides read TGTGCCAGCAATTCGGGGTTTCCCTACGAGCAGTACTTC. Translating gives CASNSGFPYEQYF. This chain uses TRBV2 with TRBJ2-7; tentative D call: TRBD2 (5 bases). The CDR3 has 13 amino acids. Germline CDR1 is SNHLY and CDR2 is FYNNEI. Trimming shortened V by 7 bases and J by 2 bases, and 12 bases separated the two germline ends.